This TCR beta chain was sequenced during a study of T cells after yellow fever vaccination. Study at large: Preparation of fractions with low cell numbers was performed using SMART-Seq v4 Ultra Low Input.

Template switching by 5'RACE produced TCR cDNA, adding a universal primer site and UMIs. TCRdb re-analysed the 5' RACE reads in MiXCR, keeping a single row per CDR3 protein. In the table there are about 340,000 distinct CDR3 sequences, roughly 8.7% of which are singletons. The CDR3 consists of 13 residues. Germline CDR1 is LGHNA and CDR2 is YNFKEQ. Concerning this clonotype itself: The target antigen is unknown. An end of the junction does not agree with germline; a read error may underlie this.

Whole-study results and caveats: Subsequent booster samples again held most clones from primary vaccination (96% CD4, about 90% CD8). Though weaker, the secondary response peaked faster, on day 5 versus 15.

The rearrangement uses TRBV4-2 and TRBJ2-5, with D uncertain. Sequenced here: PBMCs, sampled on the day of the first yellow fever vaccination. The TCR originated in a man younger than 35 who received the YFV17D yellow fever vaccine. DNA for the CDR3: TGTGCCAGGAGCCCTGGCTCCCAAGAGACCCAGTACTTC. It is translated as CARSPGSQETQYF.